Shown below are 26 T cell receptor beta chains from a single sample sequenced in a study of identical twins. One entry per CDR3 protein results from TCRdb running MiXCR on the 5' RACE reads. The table has roughly 230,000 distinct CDR3 sequences, approximately 8.3% seen once. Separately, the same data were catalogued under a study of yellow fever vaccine responses in identical twins.

The sequenced sample was CD8+ T cells sorted from blood. These receptors all come from a woman aged 18-30 years in good health.

The chain uses TRBV27 and TRBJ2-7; a weak D match, TRBD2 (5 bases). Germline V lookup: CDR1 MNHEY, CDR2 SMNVEV (reference sequence). Trimming pared 4 bases from V and 2 bases from J, leaving 18 bases between. The CDR3 consists of 16 residues. This CDR3 reads CASSWHKLAGPYEQYF. CDR3 nucleotide sequence: TGTGCCAGCAGTTGGCACAAACTCGCGGGCCCCTACGAGCAGTACTTC.

This clonotype appeared many times. This chain joins TRBV12-3 or TRBV12-4 and TRBJ2-1; D unclear. The V end was cut by 1 base, the J end by 3 bases, with 10 bases between. The CDR3 is made up of 15 amino acids. CDR3 sequence: CASSLEAVIYNEQFF. Here the CDR3 DNA reads TGTGCCAGCAGTTTAGAGGCCGTAATCTACAATGAGCAGTTCTTC.

The chain links TRBV4-3 to TRBJ2-1, with 9 bases identical to TRBD2. This CDR3 contains 16 residues. V shed 0 bases, J shed 8 bases, and the junction held 8 bases outside the gene matches. Germline V CDR1 and CDR2: LGHNA, YSLEER. CDR3 in DNA: TGCGCCAGCAGCCAAGATTTCGCGGGAGGGCCCGATGAGCAGTTCTTC. It codes for CASSQDFAGGPDEQFF.

This clonotype occurred a few times. The chain is built from TRBV12-3 or TRBV12-4 and TRBJ2-2; TRBD2 agrees at 7 bases. Germline trimming cut 1 base from V and 5 bases from J; bases unmatched to any gene: 7. This CDR3 is 16 amino acids long. For the CDR3, the DNA is TGTGCCAGCAGTTTAGGAGGCGGGAGAAGAACCGGGGAGCTGTTTTTT. It encodes CASSLGGGRRTGELFF.

This clonotype was counted many times. CDR3 in DNA: TGCGCCAGCAGCTTGGTTCCCGGGGAGGATTACGAGCAGTACTTC. Amino acids: CASSLVPGEDYEQYF. V and J are TRBV5-1 and TRBJ2-7, with a tentative D call TRBD2 (6 bases). Germline V gives CDR1 SGHRS, CDR2 YFSETQ. V gave up 0 bases and J gave up 4 bases, with 14 bases separating them. The CDR3 totals 15 residues. Based on the CDR3 plus reference TRBV5-1 and TRBJ2-7, the full variable domain is KAGVTQTPRYLIKTRGQQVTLSCSPISGHRSVSWYQQTPGQGLQFLFEYFSETQRNKGNFPGRFSGRQFSNSRSEMNVSTLELGDSALYLCASSLVPGEDYEQYFGPGTRLTVT.

This clonotype was seen many times. The rearrangement links TRBV20-1 to TRBJ2-7; 11 positions agree with TRBD1. This CDR3 is 16 amino acids long. Germline V lookup: CDR1 DFQATT, CDR2 SNEGSKA (reference sequence). J was trimmed by 1 base and V by 3 bases; bases with no gene match: 8. CDR3 loop: CSASPTGTGGSYEQYF. CDR3 DNA: TGCAGTGCTAGTCCCACCGGGACAGGGGGATCCTACGAGCAGTACTTC.

The chain couples TRBV11-2 to TRBJ2-1; D is perhaps TRBD1 (5 bases). The V and J ends lost 1 base and 4 bases respectively, with 11 bases between them. The CDR3 sequence is 15 residues long. The germline V gene has CDR1 SGHAT and CDR2 FQNNGV. CDR3 sequence (DNA): TGTGCCAGCAGCTTAGCTGACAGCTTATACAATGAGCAGTTCTTC. This codes for CASSLADSLYNEQFF.

The chain carries TRBV20-1 and TRBJ2-7, with D perhaps matching TRBD2 (5 bases). CDR3 length equals 15 residues. Germline CDR1 DFQATT, CDR2 SNEGSKA (reference sequence). Between the trimmed V and J ends, which lost 0 bases and 2 bases, there was a span of 14 bases. The CDR3 sequence: CSARDTVGGTYEQYF. Here the CDR3 DNA reads TGCAGTGCTAGAGATACGGTCGGAGGCACCTACGAGCAGTACTTC.

J is TRBJ2-3 and V is TRBV24-1; D is possibly TRBD2 (5 bases). The CDR3 runs 16 residues. In germline, CDR1 is KGHDR, CDR2 SFDVKD. With 2 bases removed from V and 4 bases from J, the gap between germline ends came to 15 bases. The DNA for the CDR3 is TGTGCCACCAGTGATTCCTACCGCGGGTGGCCAGATACGCAGTATTTT. Translation: CATSDSYRGWPDTQYF.

J is TRBJ2-1 and V is TRBV20-1, with 14 bases aligning to TRBD2. The CDR3 sequence is 18 residues long. J lost 0 bases, V lost 1 base, and 5 bases had no gene match. The germline gives CDR1 DFQATT, CDR2 SNEGSKA (reference sequence). In DNA form, the CDR3 reads TGCAGTGCTAGAGGGACTAGCGGGAGGTCAAGCTCCTACAATGAGCAGTTCTTC. Amino acids: CSARGTSGRSSSYNEQFF.

The chain carries TRBV7-9 and TRBJ2-1, with a weak D call TRBD1 (5 bases). V lost 6 bases and J lost 2, with 17 bases in between. The CDR3 is made up of 16 amino acids. CDR1 SEHNR and CDR2 FQNEAQ come from the germline V gene (reference sequence). The CDR3 DNA reads as TGTGCCAGCAGTTCAATCAGGGTCCCCCCCTACAATGAGCAGTTCTTC. Encoded protein: CASSSIRVPPYNEQFF.

This clonotype was seen more than once but under ten times. V and J are TRBV5-1 and TRBJ2-7; D is unresolved. Trimming removed 2 bases from V and 5 bases from J, with 8 bases in between. This CDR3 is 12 amino acids long. Germline lookup yields CDR1 SGHRS and CDR2 YFSETQ. The CDR3 protein is CASSLRADEQYF. The CDR3 region has the DNA TGCGCCAGCAGCTTAAGGGCAGACGAGCAGTACTTC.

The chain recombines TRBV6-2 or TRBV6-3 with TRBJ2-3; tentative D call: TRBD2 (6 bases). Germline V CDR1 and CDR2: MNHEY, SVGEGT. The CDR3 runs to 19 residues. Between the trimmed V and J ends, which lost 2 bases and 4 bases, there was a span of 25 bases. In DNA, the CDR3 is TGTGCCAGCAGTTACGACCCCGAACGCCCCGAGGAGGGGCCAGATACGCAGTATTTT. Its protein is CASSYDPERPEEGPDTQYF.

This clonotype has more than one count but fewer than ten. The chain combines TRBV6-5 with TRBJ1-5, with no clear D. The germline V and J ends were trimmed by 4 bases and 3 bases, with 7 bases remaining between them. CDR1 is MNHEY and CDR2 is SVGAGI in the germline V gene. The length of the CDR3 is 13 residues. CDR3 in amino acids: CASSSGYNQPQHF. The CDR3 DNA reads TGTGCCAGCAGTTCAGGATACAATCAGCCCCAGCATTTT.

This clonotype was detected only a few times. The chain has TRBV21-1 and TRBJ2-2; the table gives TRBD1 as D, unverified against the DNA. TRBV21-1 is an annotated pseudogene. This CDR3 is 16 amino acids long. CDR3 sequence: CASSATGQSLTGELFF. Written as DNA, the CDR3 is TGTGCCAGCAGCGCGACTGGACAGAGTCTCACCGGGGAGCTGTTTTTT.

This clonotype was counted ten times or more. The V gene is TRBV4-3, the J gene TRBJ2-2, with 8 bases aligning to TRBD2. Germline loops: CDR1 LGHNA, CDR2 YSLEER. There are 16 residues in the CDR3. V dropped 3 bases and J dropped 3; count of bases not matched to a gene: 6. The CDR3 sequence is CASSHGLAPDTGELFF. The CDR3 DNA is TGCGCCAGCAGCCACGGACTAGCACCAGACACCGGGGAGCTGTTTTTT.

Ten or more counts support this clonotype. The CDR3 region is CSAEGGSSSEQYF. DNA for the CDR3: TGCAGCGCTGAGGGCGGATCAAGCAGCGAGCAGTACTTC. The rearrangement uses TRBV29-1 and TRBJ2-7; D may be TRBD2 (5 bases). With 7 bases removed from V and 6 bases from J, the gap between germline ends came to 19 bases. Germline CDR1 SQVTM, CDR2 ANQGSEA. This CDR3 region has 13 residues.

This clonotype was seen more than once but under ten times. The chain uses TRBV24-1 and TRBJ2-1; possible D gene TRBD2, 6 bases. Germline-derived CDR1 and CDR2 are KGHDR and SFDVKD. Trimming cost V 4 bases and J 2 bases, with 14 bases left between them. CDR3 length equals 16 residues. The CDR3 here is CATSDPRDSTYNEQFF. In DNA, the CDR3 is TGTGCCACCAGTGACCCCCGGGACTCGACCTACAATGAGCAGTTCTTC.

This clonotype was found a few times. The genes are TRBV29-1 and TRBJ1-1; D is possibly TRBD1 (5 bases). Germline CDR1 reads SQVTM; CDR2 reads ANQGSEA. The CDR3 spans 10 residues. V dropped 4 bases and J dropped 7 bases, with 7 bases sitting between them. The CDR3 nucleotides read TGCAGCGTTGGGCAGGGTGAAGCTTTCTTT. Amino acid sequence: CSVGQGEAFF.

This clonotype has just a few counts. The V gene is TRBV7-9, the J gene TRBJ2-3, with 7 nucleotides matching TRBD1. This CDR3 has 14 amino acids. V shed 5 bases and J 3 bases; nucleotides not matched to a gene: 5. Germline CDR1 reads SEHNR; CDR2 reads FQNEAQ (reference sequence). The DNA of the CDR3 is TGTGCCAGCAGCCCGGTGGGACAGACAGATACGCAGTATTTT. The encoded protein is CASSPVGQTDTQYF. Based on the CDR3 plus reference TRBV7-9 and TRBJ2-3, the full variable domain is DTGVSQNPRHKITKRGQNVTFRCDPISEHNRLYWYRQTLGQGPEFLTYFQNEAQLEKSRLLSDRFSAERPKGSFSTLEIQRTEQGDSAMYLCASSPVGQTDTQYFGPGTRLTVL.

By share of the sample, this clonotype is medium-sized. This chain uses TRBV9 with TRBJ2-5, with 7 bases aligning to TRBD2. The CDR3 consists of 15 residues. The trim removed 1 base at V and 2 bases at J, leaving 5 bases unmatched. Germline loops: CDR1 SGDLS, CDR2 YYNGEE. Here the CDR3 reads CASSVLGGLQETQYF. CDR3 nucleotide sequence: TGTGCCAGCAGCGTACTCGGGGGACTACAAGAGACCCAGTACTTC.

V gene TRBV7-9 combines with J gene TRBJ2-1, with a possible D match to TRBD2 (6 bases). Germline CDR1 SEHNR, CDR2 FQNEAQ (reference sequence). The CDR3 loop spans 16 amino acids. The V end lost 1 base, the J end lost 6 bases, and 16 bases lay between the germline ends. The CDR3 region has the DNA TGTGCCAGCAGCTTAGTCGGTGGGAGGTCAGGCAATGAGCAGTTCTTC. Its translation: CASSLVGGRSGNEQFF.

This clonotype occurred many times. The CDR3 sequence: CASSRPEGEYGYTF. CDR3 coding DNA: TGTGCCAGCAGCCGCCCAGAAGGGGAGTATGGCTACACCTTC. J is TRBJ1-2 and V is TRBV12-3 or TRBV12-4, with D possibly matching TRBD1 (5 bases). The CDR3 covers 14 residues. V lost 6 bases to trimming and J lost 5 bases, with 16 bases between them.

The rearrangement joins TRBV5-1 to TRBJ2-7; possibly TRBD1 or TRBD2 for D (6 bases each). The CDR3 runs to 17 residues. Germline CDR1 reads SGHRS; CDR2 reads YFSETQ. Trimming removed 1 base from V and 5 bases from J, with 22 bases in between. This CDR3 is CASSLSFGGDEGDEQYF. For the CDR3, the DNA is TGCGCCAGCAGCTTGTCGTTCGGCGGGGATGAGGGGGACGAGCAGTACTTC.

This clonotype was detected only a few times. The chain couples TRBV12-3 or TRBV12-4 to TRBJ2-2; D tentatively fits TRBD1 or TRBD2 (5 bases each). The V and J ends lost 3 bases and 0 bases respectively, with 14 bases between them. The CDR3 extends over 17 amino acids. CDR3 residues: CASSFPGPKPNTGELFF. The DNA for the CDR3 is TGTGCCAGCAGTTTCCCGGGACCCAAACCGAACACCGGGGAGCTGTTTTTT.

This clonotype appeared a few times. J is TRBJ2-7 and V is TRBV12-3 or TRBV12-4, with D uncertain. The CDR3 length is 12 residues. With 4 bases removed from V and 2 bases from J, the gap between germline ends came to 6 bases. The chain's CDR3 is CASSSWAYEQYF. The CDR3 DNA reads TGTGCCAGCAGTTCGTGGGCCTACGAGCAGTACTTC.